Detailed here is one T cell receptor beta chain. This record comes from a study of response to subunit inactivated influenza vaccine. In TCRdb, the RT-PCR reads were re-called with MiXCR into one record per CDR3 protein. The sample yields 450,000 to 600,000 distinct CDR3 sequences, approximately 7.8% seen once. The source material was PBMCs from blood, sampled around 25 months after vaccination. This receptor was obtained from a man aged 45-69 years who received an inactivated influenza vaccine.

The CDR3 bases are TGTGCCAGCAGCCACCCCCCGGTCCGGGAGTCCCCAACCTACGAGCAGTACTTC. It translates to CASSHPPVRESPTYEQYF. V gene TRBV3-1 combines with J gene TRBJ2-7; D possibly corresponds to TRBD2 (6 bases). This CDR3 is 18 amino acids long. In germline, CDR1 is LGHDT, CDR2 YNNKEL (reference sequence). Trimming removed 3 bases from V and 2 bases from J, with 23 bases in between.